This is a list of T cell receptor beta chains from one sample in a study of blood T cells in healthy people across ages. TCRdb used MiXCR to reprocess the 5' RACE reads, holding one entry per CDR3 protein. Of a few hundred thousand distinct CDR3 sequences in the sample, roughly half were seen once. Sequenced input: blood. Receptor source: a man aged 55 to 70 in good health. Each CDR3 is given with its conserved first and last residue. The D gene is left open where the match is weak. The size field is filled for only some rows; it gives once, few, many or a size class.

TRBD1	15	TRBV6-6	TRBJ2-3	NA	TGTGCCAGCAGTTACGGGACAGCAAGCACAGATACGCAGTATTTT	CASSYGTASTDTQYF
TRBD2	15	TRBV20-1	TRBJ2-5	few	TGCAGTGCTAGCCCCGATAGCGGGACCCAAGAGACCCAGTACTTC	CSASPDSGTQETQYF
NA	14	TRBV20-1	TRBJ1-4	once	TGCAGTGCTAAGGGGGGCAGCCATAATGAAAAACTGTTTTTT	CSAKGGSHNEKLFF
NA	14	TRBV29-1	TRBJ2-2	NA	TGCAGCGTTGAGTCAGGTTTGAACACCGGGGAGCTGTTTTTT	CSVESGLNTGELFF
NA	14	TRBV7-2	TRBJ1-1	NA	TGTGCCAGCAGCGCGGGACTTTGGGACACTGAAGCTTTCTTT	CASSAGLWDTEAFF
NA	12	TRBV27	TRBJ2-7	NA	TGTGCCACCCGGGACGCCCACTACGAGCAGTACTTC	CATRDAHYEQYF
NA	16	TRBV9	TRBJ2-2	NA	TGTGCCAGCAGCGCCCTAGGGGGGGCGGGAACCGGGGAGCTGCTTTTT	CASSALGGAGTGELLF
TRBD2	14	TRBV28	TRBJ2-7	many	TGTGCCAGCAGTCTTCTAGCGGGAGGGTACGAGCAGTACTTC	CASSLLAGGYEQYF
NA	15	TRBV20-1	TRBJ1-5	NA	TGCAGTGCCCCCCCTCCGGGGTTAAGCAATCAGCCCCAGCATTTT	CSAPPPGLSNQPQHF
TRBD2	16	TRBV11-1	TRBJ2-7	NA	TGTGCCAGCAGCCCCATAGCGGGATCCGTGTACAATGAGCAGTACTTC	CASSPIAGSVYNEQYF
NA	15	TRBV4-2	TRBJ2-4	NA	TGTGCCAGCAGCCCAGATTCCGGGTTGGGAAACATTCAGTACTTC	CASSPDSGLGNIQYF